Here is one T cell receptor (beta chain) with its context. What it binds is not known. The sequenced template was cDNA made from the entire isolated RNA. TCRdb keeps only in-frame clones here, not all; method: immunoSEQ multiplex PCR. The data hold under 450,000 clones, with approximately 15% observed a single time. This entry belongs to a study of beta chain features in type 1 diabetes. As for the study in general: In age, gender and cell yields, patients were similar to healthy donors.

CD4+ cells of the naive, central memory, regulatory and stem cell-like memory types were sorted via CD45RO/CCR7/CD25/CD127/CD95/CD27. Findings of the study overall: A moderate, significant TCRB CDR3 shortening appeared in type 1 diabetes across four CD4+ subsets. More deletions and fewer insertions at VDJ junctions were seen in type 1 diabetes patients.

Germline V gene sequence: CDR1 MNHNS, CDR2 SASEGT. The CDR3 is 13 residues long. V was pared by 6 bases and J by 7 bases, with 13 bases between. The sequence was collected from a man younger than 40 in good health. This chain links TRBV6-1 with TRBJ2-4; no reliable D call. Sequences were obtained from naive CD4+ T cells from blood. The CDR3 nucleotides read TGTGCCAGCAGACTGGACGGTAGGAACATTCAGTACTTC. Translation: CASRLDGRNIQYF.